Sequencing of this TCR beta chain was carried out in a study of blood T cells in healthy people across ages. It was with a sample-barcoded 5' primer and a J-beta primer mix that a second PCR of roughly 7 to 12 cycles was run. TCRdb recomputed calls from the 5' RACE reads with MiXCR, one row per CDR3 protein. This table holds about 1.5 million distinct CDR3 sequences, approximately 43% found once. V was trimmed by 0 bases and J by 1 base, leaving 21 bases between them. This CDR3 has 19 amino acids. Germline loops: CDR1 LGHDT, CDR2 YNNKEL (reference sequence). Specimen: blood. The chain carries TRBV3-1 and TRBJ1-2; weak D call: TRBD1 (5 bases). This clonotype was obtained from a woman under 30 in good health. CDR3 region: CASSQERSGRTNLNYGYTF. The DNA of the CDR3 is TGTGCCAGCAGCCAAGAAAGGTCGGGACGGACCAATCTTAACTATGGCTACACCTTC.